This T cell receptor beta chain was profiled in a study of blood T cell repertoires in COVID-19. Overall study context: Italy, Spain and the United States were the sources of the convalescent and acute COVID-19 samples. PBMCs, B-cell-depleted T cells, or T cells were the source of the cDNA or gDNA that made up the material.

This CDR3 region has 15 residues. Between the trimmed V and J ends, which lost 1 base and 8 bases, there was a span of 13 bases. Germline V gives CDR1 SGDLS, CDR2 YYNGEE. The table came from immunoSEQ multiplex PCR; TCRdb's copy has only in-frame clones and leaves some out. The table has about 190,000 clones, around 84% seen once. This clone was detected only once. Sequencing input: peripheral blood. This chain uses TRBV9 with TRBJ1-6; a possible D gene is TRBD1 (5 bases). This TCR was sampled from a human donor in a cohort sampled during active COVID-19. The CDR3 spells CASSVSGGSDSPLHF. In DNA, the CDR3 is TGTGCCAGCAGCGTATCGGGGGGGAGCGATTCACCCCTCCACTTT.